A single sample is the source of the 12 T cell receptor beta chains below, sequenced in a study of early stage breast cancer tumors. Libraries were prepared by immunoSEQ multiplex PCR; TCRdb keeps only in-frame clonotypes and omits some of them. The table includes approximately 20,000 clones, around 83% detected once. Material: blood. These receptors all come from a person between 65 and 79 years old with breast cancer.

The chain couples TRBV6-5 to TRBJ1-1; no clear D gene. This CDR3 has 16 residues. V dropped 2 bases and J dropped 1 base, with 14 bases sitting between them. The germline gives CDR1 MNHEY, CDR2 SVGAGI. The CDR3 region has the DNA TGTGCCAGCAGTTACAACAGTAGACGGAAGAACACTGAAGCTTTCTTT. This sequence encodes CASSYNSRRKNTEAFF.

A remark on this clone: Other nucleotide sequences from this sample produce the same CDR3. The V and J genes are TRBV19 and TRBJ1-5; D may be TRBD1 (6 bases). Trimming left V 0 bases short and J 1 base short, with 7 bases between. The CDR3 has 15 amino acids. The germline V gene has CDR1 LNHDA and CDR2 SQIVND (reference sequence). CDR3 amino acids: CASSIDRGSNQPQHF. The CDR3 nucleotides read TGTGCCAGTAGTATAGACAGGGGAAGCAATCAGCCCCAGCATTTT. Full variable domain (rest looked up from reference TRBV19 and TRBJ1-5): DGGITQSPKYLFRKEGQNVTLSCEQNLNHDAMYWYRQDPGQGLRLIYYSQIVNDFQKGDIAEGYSVSREKKESFPLTVTSAQKNPTAFYLCASSIDRGSNQPQHFGDGTRLSIL.

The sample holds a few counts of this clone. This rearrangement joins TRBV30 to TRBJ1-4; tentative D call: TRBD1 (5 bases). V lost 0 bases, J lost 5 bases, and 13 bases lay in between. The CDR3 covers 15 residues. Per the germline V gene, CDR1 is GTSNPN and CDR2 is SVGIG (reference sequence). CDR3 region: CAWSVQNRRNEKLFF. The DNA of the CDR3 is TGTGCCTGGAGTGTACAAAACAGGCGGAATGAAAAACTGTTTTTT.

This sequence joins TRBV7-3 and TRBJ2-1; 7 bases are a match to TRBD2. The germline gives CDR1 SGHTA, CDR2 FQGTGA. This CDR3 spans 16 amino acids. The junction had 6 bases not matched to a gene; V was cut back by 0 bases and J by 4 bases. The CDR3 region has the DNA TGTGCCAGCAGCTTAACGGGAGCGGGGCCGTACAATGAGCAGTTCTTC. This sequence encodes CASSLTGAGPYNEQFF.

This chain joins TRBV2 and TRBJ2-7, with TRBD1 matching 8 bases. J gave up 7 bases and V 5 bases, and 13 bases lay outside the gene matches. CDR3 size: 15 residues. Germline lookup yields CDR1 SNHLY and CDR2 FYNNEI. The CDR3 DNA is TGTGCCAGCAGTCCAAGGGGACAGGTGTCCCGAGAGCAGTACTTC. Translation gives CASSPRGQVSREQYF.

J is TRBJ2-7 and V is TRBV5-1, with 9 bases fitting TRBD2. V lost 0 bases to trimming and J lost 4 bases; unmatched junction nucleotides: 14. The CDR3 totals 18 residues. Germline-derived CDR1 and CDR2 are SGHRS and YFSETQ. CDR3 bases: TGCGCCAGCAGCTTGGCACTGGGCGGGGGGGCCGGTTTATACGAGCAGTACTTC. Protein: CASSLALGGGAGLYEQYF.

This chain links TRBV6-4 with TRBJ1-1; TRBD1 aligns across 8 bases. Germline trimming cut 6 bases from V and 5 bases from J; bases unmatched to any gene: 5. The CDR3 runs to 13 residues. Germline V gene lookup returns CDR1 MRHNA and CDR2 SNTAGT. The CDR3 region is CASSQDRDTEAFF. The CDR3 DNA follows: TGTGCCAGCAGCCAGGACAGGGATACTGAAGCTTTCTTT.

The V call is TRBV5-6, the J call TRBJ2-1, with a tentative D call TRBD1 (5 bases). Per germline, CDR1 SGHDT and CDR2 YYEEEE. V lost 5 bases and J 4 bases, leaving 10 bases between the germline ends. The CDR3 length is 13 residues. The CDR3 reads CASSSDKYNEQFF. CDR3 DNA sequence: TGTGCCAGCAGTTCGGACAAATACAATGAGCAGTTCTTC.

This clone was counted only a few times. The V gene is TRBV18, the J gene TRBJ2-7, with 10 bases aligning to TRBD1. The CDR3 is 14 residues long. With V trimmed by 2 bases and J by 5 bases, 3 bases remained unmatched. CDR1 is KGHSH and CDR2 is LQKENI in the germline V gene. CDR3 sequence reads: CASSPGGTGDEQYF. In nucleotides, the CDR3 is TGTGCCAGCTCACCAGGGGGGACAGGGGACGAGCAGTACTTC.

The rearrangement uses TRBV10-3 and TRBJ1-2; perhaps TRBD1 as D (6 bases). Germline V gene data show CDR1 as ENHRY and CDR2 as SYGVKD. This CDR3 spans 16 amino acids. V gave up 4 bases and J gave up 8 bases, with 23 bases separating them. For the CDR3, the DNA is TGTGCCATCAGTGCCCCCGGGGAGGGCCCCAGGGGAGGCTACACCTTC. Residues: CAISAPGEGPRGGYTF.

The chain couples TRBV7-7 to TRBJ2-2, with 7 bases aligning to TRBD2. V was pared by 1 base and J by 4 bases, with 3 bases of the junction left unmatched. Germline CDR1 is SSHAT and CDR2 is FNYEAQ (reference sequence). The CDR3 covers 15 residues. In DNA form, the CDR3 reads TGTGCCAGCAGCTTAGAGGCTAGCGGCACCGGGGAGCTGTTTTTT. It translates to CASSLEASGTGELFF.

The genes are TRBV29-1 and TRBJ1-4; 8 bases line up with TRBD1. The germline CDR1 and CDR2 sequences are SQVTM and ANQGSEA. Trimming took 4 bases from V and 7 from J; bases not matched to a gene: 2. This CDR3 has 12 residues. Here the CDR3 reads CSVGQGFEKLFF. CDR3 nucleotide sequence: TGCAGCGTTGGACAGGGGTTTGAAAAACTGTTTTTT.